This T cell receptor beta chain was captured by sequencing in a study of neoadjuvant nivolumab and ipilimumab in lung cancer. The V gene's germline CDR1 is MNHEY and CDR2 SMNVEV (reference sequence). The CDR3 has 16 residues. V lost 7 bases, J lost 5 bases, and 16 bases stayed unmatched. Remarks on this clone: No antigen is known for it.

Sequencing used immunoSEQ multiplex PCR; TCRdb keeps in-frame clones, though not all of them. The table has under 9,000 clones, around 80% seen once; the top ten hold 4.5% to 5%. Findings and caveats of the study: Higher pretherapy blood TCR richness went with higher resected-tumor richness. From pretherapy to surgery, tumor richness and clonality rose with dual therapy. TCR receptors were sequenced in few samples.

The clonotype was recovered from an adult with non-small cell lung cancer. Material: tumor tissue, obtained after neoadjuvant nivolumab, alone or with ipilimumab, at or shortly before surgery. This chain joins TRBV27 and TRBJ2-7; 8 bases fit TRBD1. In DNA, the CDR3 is TGTGCCAGCAAAAACCAGAGGACAGGGTCAGAAGACGAGCAGTACTTC. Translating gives CASKNQRTGSEDEQYF.